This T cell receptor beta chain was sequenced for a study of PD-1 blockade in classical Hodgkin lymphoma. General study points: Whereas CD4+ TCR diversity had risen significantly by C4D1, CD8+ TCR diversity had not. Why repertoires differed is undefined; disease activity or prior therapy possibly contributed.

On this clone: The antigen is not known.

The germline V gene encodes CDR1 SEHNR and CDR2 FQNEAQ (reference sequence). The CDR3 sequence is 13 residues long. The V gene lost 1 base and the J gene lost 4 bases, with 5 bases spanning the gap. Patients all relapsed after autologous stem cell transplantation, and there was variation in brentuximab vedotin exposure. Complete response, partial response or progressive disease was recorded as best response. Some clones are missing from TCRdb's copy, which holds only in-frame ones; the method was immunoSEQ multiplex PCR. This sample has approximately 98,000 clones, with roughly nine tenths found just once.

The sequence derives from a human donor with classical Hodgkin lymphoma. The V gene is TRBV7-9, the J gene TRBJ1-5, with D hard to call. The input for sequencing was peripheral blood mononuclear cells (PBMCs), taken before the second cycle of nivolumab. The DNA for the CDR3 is TGTGCCAGCAGCTTAGAGGAAAATCAGCCCCAGCATTTT. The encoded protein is CASSLEENQPQHF.